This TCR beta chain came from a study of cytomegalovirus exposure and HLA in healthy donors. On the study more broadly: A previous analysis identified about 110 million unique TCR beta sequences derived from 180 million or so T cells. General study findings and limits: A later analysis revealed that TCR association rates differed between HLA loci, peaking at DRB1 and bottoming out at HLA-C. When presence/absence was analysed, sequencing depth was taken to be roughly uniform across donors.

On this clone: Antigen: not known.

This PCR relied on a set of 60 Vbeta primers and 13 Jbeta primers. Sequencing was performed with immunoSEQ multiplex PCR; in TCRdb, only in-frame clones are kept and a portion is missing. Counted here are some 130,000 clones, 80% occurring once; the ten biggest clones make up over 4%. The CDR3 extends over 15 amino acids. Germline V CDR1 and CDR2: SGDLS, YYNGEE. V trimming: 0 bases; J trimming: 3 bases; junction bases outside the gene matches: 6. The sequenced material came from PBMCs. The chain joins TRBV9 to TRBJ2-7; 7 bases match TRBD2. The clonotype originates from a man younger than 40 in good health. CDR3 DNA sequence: TGTGCCAGCAGCGTAGCTGCTAGCGGAAACTACGAGCAGTACTTC. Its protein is CASSVAASGNYEQYF.